The TCR beta chain described here comes from a study of post-analysis software for immune sequencing data. Points from the study as a whole: Higher frequency in patients than in controls was seen for about five TRBV segments, with TRBV5-6, TRBV5-1 and TRBV20-1 among them.

Comment on this clonotype: The antigen remains undetermined.

Researchers reported that TCR beta cDNA libraries carried unique molecular identifiers. TCRdb analysed the PCR reads with MiXCR anew, one entry per CDR3 protein. The data contain about 770,000 distinct CDR3 sequences, about half of them singletons. CDR3 length equals 19 residues. V shed 5 bases and J 0 bases; nucleotides not matched to a gene: 15. Germline values: CDR1 SGHVS, CDR2 FNYEAQ. The TCR originated in a girl aged 10-17 years with multiple sclerosis. Sequencing was done on a sample of blood. The chain combines TRBV7-6 with TRBJ2-1; 8 positions agree with TRBD1. CDR3: CASSPQGAGEVSSYNEQFF. DNA of the CDR3: TGTGCCAGCAGCCCCCAGGGGGCAGGGGAGGTCAGCTCCTACAATGAGCAGTTCTTC.